In this sample, the clone carrying this T cell receptor (beta chain) turned up many times. Its antigen is as yet unknown. The sample originates from a study of identical twins. Points from the study as a whole: Out-of-frame alpha sequences shared by twins showed excess low generation probability.

TCRdb re-analysed the 5' RACE reads in MiXCR, keeping a single row per CDR3 protein. The sample shows some 660,000 distinct CDR3 sequences, 8.6% of them seen only once. The sample was also reused in another study, on yellow fever vaccine responses in identical twins. That work states: As reported, the vaccine T cell response of twins seemed partly convergent and partly personalized.

This receptor was obtained from a woman aged 18-29 years in good health. The sequenced material came from PBMCs.

The CDR3 spells CASSQRAYEQYF. The CDR3, as DNA: TGTGCCAGCAGCCAAAGGGCCTACGAGCAGTACTTC. The V and J genes are TRBV3-1 and TRBJ2-7; no clear D. V dropped 2 bases and J dropped 2 bases, with 4 bases sitting between them. CDR3 size: 12 residues. The germline gives CDR1 LGHDT, CDR2 YNNKEL (reference sequence).